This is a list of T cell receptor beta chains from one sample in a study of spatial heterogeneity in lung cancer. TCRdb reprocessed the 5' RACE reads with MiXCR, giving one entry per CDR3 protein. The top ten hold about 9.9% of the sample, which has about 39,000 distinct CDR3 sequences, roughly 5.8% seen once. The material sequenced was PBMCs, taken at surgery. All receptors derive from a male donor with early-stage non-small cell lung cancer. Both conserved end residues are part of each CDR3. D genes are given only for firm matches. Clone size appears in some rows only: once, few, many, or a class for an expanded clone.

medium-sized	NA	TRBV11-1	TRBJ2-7	TGTGCCAGCACAACAGAGCGAGACTACGAGCAGTACTTC	CASTTERDYEQYF
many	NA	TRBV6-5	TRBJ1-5	TGTGCCAGCAGTCGGCAGATTAGCAATCAGCCCCAGCATTTT	CASSRQISNQPQHF
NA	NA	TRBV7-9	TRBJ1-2	TGTGCCAGCAGCTTGGTAGGGGGCTATGGCTACACCTTC	CASSLVGGYGYTF
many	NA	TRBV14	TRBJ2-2	TGTGCCAGCAGCCAAGACCCGCGGGTCAACACCGGGGAGCTGTTTTTT	CASSQDPRVNTGELFF
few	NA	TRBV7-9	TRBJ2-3	TGTGCCAGCAGCTTAGCGGAGGGACGGACAGATACGCAGTATTTT	CASSLAEGRTDTQYF
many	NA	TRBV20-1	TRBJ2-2	TGCAGTGCTAGAGATCTCGAGGGGTCAAACACCGGGGAGCTGTTTTTT	CSARDLEGSNTGELFF
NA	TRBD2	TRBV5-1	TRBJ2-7	TGCGCCAGCAGCTTCGCGGGACTAGATTCCGAGCAGTACTTC	CASSFAGLDSEQYF
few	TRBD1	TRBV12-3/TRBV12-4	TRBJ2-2	TGTGCCAGCAGTCTCCGGGACAGGTCCACCGGGGAGCTGTTTTTT	CASSLRDRSTGELFF
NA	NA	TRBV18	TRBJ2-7	TGTGCCAGCTCACGAGGAGGCACCCTGGGCGAGCAGTACTTC	CASSRGGTLGEQYF
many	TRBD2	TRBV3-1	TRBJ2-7	TGTGCCAGCAGCCAGCGGGGGGGTGGGGAGCAGTACTTC	CASSQRGGGEQYF
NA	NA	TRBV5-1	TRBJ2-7	TGCGCCAGCAGCTTGGCCGCAACAAATGCCTACGAGCAGTACTTC	CASSLAATNAYEQYF
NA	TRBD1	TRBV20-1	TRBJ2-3	TGCAGTGCTACCGCGGGACAGGGGGCGCGGAGCACAGATACGCAGTATTTT	CSATAGQGARSTDTQYF
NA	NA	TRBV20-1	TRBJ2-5	TGCAGTGCTAGATTATACAGGGCACAAGAGACCCAGTACTTC	CSARLYRAQETQYF
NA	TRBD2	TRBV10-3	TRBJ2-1	TGTGCCATCAGCCAAGCGGCGGGGGGAACCAATGAGCAGTTCTTC	CAISQAAGGTNEQFF
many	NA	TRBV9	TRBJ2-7	TGTGCCAGCAACAACGGGCAGGGCAACTACGAGCAGTACTTC	CASNNGQGNYEQYF
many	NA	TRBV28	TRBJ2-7	TGTGCCAGCAGTCGAACCGGAGGGGGGGGCGAGCAGTACTTC	CASSRTGGGGEQYF
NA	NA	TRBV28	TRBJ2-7	TGTGTCTGCGCTAGCTCCTACGAGCAGTACTTC	CVCASSYEQYF
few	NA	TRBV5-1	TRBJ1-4	TGCGCCAGCAGCCTTAGATGGGATGAAAAACTGTTTTTT	CASSLRWDEKLFF
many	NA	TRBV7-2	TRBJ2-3	TGTGCCAGCAGGAAAGGAGCATTACTAAGCACAGATACGCAGTATTTT	CASRKGALLSTDTQYF
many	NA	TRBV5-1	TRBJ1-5	TGCGCCAGCAGCTTGGGGTCAGGCGGCAATCAGCCCCAGCATTTT	CASSLGSGGNQPQHF
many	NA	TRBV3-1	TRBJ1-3	TGTGCCAGCAGCCAAGAGATGGCAGGGCTCGAAGTAAACACCATATATTTT	CASSQEMAGLEVNTIYF
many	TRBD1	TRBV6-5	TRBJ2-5	TGTGCCAGCAGGGGGACAGGAGGAGGGGAGACCCAGTACTTC	CASRGTGGGETQYF
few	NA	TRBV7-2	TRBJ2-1	TGTGCCAGCAGCTTAGGATTCAATGAGCAGTTCTTC	CASSLGFNEQFF
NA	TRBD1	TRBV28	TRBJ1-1	TGTGCCAGCAGTCTGACAGGGCGGAACACTGAAGCTTTCTTT	CASSLTGRNTEAFF
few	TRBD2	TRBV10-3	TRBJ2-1	TGTGCCATCAGTGACCCGACTAGCGGGGGGGCCAATGAGCAGTTCTTC	CAISDPTSGGANEQFF
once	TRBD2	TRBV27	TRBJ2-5	TGTGCCAGCAGTCCTGGGACTAGCGGGGGGCAAGAGACCCAGTACTTC	CASSPGTSGGQETQYF
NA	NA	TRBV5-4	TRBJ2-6	TGTGCCAGCAGCTTGGATTCCTCTGGGGCCAACGTCCTGACTTTC	CASSLDSSGANVLTF
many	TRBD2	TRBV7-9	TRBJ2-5	TGTGCCAGCAGCTCATCCGGGACTAAAGAGACCCAGTACTTC	CASSSSGTKETQYF
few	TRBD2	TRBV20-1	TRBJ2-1	TGCAGTGCTAGAGGACTAGCGGGGGATGAGCAGTTCTTC	CSARGLAGDEQFF
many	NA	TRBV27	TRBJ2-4	TGTGCCAGCAGTTTTGGCGGCATTCAGTACTTC	CASSFGGIQYF
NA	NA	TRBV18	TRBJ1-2	TGTGCCAGCTCTGAGGGGAGATCTAACTATGGCTACACCTTC	CASSEGRSNYGYTF
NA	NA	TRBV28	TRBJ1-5	TGTGGCAGATCCCAAGGGGTTCAGCCCCAGCATTTT	CGRSQGVQPQHF
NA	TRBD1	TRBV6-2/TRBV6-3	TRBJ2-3	TGTGCCAGCAGTCTCGGGACAGGGGGCACAGATACGCAGTATTTT	CASSLGTGGTDTQYF
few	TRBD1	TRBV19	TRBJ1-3	TGTGCCAGTAGTACTGGGGCAGGGGGCCACACCATATATTTT	CASSTGAGGHTIYF
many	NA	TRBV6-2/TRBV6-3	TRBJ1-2	TGTGCCAGCAGTTACACCGCGGGTAACTATGGCTACACCTTC	CASSYTAGNYGYTF
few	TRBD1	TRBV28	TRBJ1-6	TGTGCCAGCAGTCTCCGGGACAGTAATTCACCCCTCCACTTT	CASSLRDSNSPLHF
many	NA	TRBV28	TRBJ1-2	TGTGCCAGCACGACCAGTAACTATGGCTACACCTTC	CASTTSNYGYTF